The text below deals with one T cell receptor (beta chain). Its antigen is currently unknown. One junction end disagrees with the germline gene, perhaps due to a read error. The PCR made use of 60 Vbeta and 13 Jbeta primers. Method: immunoSEQ multiplex PCR; TCRdb's copy keeps in-frame clones and lacks some. The sample lists 200,000 to 250,000 clones; about 80% were seen once. CDR3 length equals 15 residues. CDR1 is LNHNV, CDR2 YYDKDF, per germline (reference sequence). This record belongs to a study of cytomegalovirus exposure and HLA in healthy donors. Across the whole study: A previous analysis identified about 110 million unique TCR beta sequences derived from some 200 million T cells. When roughly 420 donors were genotyped, roughly 80% of them were found to fall in the Caucasian-associated ancestry cluster. Study observations and caveats: The availability of immune exposure information extended only to CMV serostatus. Later analysis associated a missense DCLRE1C variant with TCR beta V- and J-gene trimming.

This chain joins TRBV15 and TRBJ2-2, with D possibly matching TRBD1 (7 bases). The source of this sequence is a woman aged 55 to 70 in good health and CMV-seropositive. Sequencing input: PBMCs. The CDR3 loop is CATSRVLDRARGAVF. As DNA, the CDR3 is TGTGCCACCAGCAGAGTCCTCGACAGGGCGCGGGGAGCTGTTTTT.